This entry concerns a single T cell receptor beta chain. Its antigen is currently unknown. The junction had 7 bases not matched to a gene; V was cut back by 6 bases and J by 4 bases. The CDR3 covers 15 residues. This specimen belongs to a study of T-cell memory formation after mild COVID-19. Study-wide context: Clustering of TCRs was largely donor specific.

The study, taken as a whole, reports: Of the contracting clones, CD4+ ones lay mainly in CM and EM, and CD8+ ones in EMRA.

TCRdb re-called the 5' RACE reads with MiXCR, one entry per CDR3 protein. The data show 300,000 to 350,000 distinct CDR3 sequences, about 13% seen once. Input material: PBMCs or a T cell subset sorted from them (not recorded which). J is TRBJ1-5 and V is TRBV12-3 or TRBV12-4, with 9 bases that match TRBD1. This receptor was taken from a man in his late teens or twenties who had mild COVID-19 (a few samples of this study predate the infection). Cell type and time point are not known. CDR3 loop: CASSIGTGLNQPQHF. CDR3 nucleotide sequence: TGTGCCAGCAGCATCGGGACAGGGTTGAATCAGCCCCAGCATTTT.